This T cell receptor (beta chain) was sequenced in a study of CD8 T cells in Susac syndrome. Both CD4+ and CD8+ T cells were negatively isolated, and TEMRA cells underwent FACS enrichment. This CDR3 contains 14 residues. Between the trimmed V and J ends, which lost 6 bases and 9 bases, there was a span of 20 bases. CDR1 and CDR2 from the germline V gene are MRHNA and SNTAGT. Random hexamers were used to reverse transcribe an amount of roughly 0.5 to 1 ug RNA. Each CDR3 protein is one row after TCRdb ran MiXCR on the immunoSEQ multiplex PCR reads. This table holds a few hundred thousand distinct CDR3 sequences, around 92% found once.

The sample comprised CD4+ T cells from PBMCs. This clonotype originated in a human donor with multiple sclerosis. The chain joins TRBV6-4 to TRBJ1-1; D gene uncertain. CDR3 sequence: CASRGLSTEFKAFF. Here the CDR3 DNA reads TGTGCCAGCAGAGGGCTCTCAACAGAGTTTAAAGCTTTCTTT.